This TCR beta chain was recorded in a study of vaccination and CD4 T cells after COVID-19. Study outcomes and limitations: In convalescent patients, a median about 86% of post-vaccine SARS-CoV-2-reactive clones appeared only after vaccination.

Described treatment: approximately 10-day PBMC culture with coronavirus spike peptide pools or control peptides (ViraFEST assay). PBMC cultures, at a few million cells per well, received about 9.9 IU/ml IL-2 and roughly 9 ug/ml peptide pools. Note on this clonotype: The antigen is undetermined.

The germline gives CDR1 LNHDA, CDR2 SQIVND (reference sequence). Trimming shortened V by 3 bases and J by 0 bases, and 8 bases separated the two germline ends. The CDR3 contains 15 residues. The Oncomine TCR Beta short-read assay sequenced DNA from cultured CD4+ T cells. It was from cultured CD4+ T cells that genomic DNA was extracted. TCRdb reanalysed the PCR reads using MiXCR and keeps one entry per CDR3 protein. The data show around 12,000 distinct CDR3 sequences, with 58% seen just once and about 18% held by the top ten. The sequenced sample was cultured CD4+ T cells from blood, obtained after SARS-CoV-2 vaccination. This TCR was recovered from a human donor with COVID-19. V is TRBV19 and J is TRBJ2-2, with D uncertain. CDR3 bases: TGTGCCAGTAGTATCCGGCATGCGAACACCGGGGAGCTGTTTTTT. Residues: CASSIRHANTGELFF.